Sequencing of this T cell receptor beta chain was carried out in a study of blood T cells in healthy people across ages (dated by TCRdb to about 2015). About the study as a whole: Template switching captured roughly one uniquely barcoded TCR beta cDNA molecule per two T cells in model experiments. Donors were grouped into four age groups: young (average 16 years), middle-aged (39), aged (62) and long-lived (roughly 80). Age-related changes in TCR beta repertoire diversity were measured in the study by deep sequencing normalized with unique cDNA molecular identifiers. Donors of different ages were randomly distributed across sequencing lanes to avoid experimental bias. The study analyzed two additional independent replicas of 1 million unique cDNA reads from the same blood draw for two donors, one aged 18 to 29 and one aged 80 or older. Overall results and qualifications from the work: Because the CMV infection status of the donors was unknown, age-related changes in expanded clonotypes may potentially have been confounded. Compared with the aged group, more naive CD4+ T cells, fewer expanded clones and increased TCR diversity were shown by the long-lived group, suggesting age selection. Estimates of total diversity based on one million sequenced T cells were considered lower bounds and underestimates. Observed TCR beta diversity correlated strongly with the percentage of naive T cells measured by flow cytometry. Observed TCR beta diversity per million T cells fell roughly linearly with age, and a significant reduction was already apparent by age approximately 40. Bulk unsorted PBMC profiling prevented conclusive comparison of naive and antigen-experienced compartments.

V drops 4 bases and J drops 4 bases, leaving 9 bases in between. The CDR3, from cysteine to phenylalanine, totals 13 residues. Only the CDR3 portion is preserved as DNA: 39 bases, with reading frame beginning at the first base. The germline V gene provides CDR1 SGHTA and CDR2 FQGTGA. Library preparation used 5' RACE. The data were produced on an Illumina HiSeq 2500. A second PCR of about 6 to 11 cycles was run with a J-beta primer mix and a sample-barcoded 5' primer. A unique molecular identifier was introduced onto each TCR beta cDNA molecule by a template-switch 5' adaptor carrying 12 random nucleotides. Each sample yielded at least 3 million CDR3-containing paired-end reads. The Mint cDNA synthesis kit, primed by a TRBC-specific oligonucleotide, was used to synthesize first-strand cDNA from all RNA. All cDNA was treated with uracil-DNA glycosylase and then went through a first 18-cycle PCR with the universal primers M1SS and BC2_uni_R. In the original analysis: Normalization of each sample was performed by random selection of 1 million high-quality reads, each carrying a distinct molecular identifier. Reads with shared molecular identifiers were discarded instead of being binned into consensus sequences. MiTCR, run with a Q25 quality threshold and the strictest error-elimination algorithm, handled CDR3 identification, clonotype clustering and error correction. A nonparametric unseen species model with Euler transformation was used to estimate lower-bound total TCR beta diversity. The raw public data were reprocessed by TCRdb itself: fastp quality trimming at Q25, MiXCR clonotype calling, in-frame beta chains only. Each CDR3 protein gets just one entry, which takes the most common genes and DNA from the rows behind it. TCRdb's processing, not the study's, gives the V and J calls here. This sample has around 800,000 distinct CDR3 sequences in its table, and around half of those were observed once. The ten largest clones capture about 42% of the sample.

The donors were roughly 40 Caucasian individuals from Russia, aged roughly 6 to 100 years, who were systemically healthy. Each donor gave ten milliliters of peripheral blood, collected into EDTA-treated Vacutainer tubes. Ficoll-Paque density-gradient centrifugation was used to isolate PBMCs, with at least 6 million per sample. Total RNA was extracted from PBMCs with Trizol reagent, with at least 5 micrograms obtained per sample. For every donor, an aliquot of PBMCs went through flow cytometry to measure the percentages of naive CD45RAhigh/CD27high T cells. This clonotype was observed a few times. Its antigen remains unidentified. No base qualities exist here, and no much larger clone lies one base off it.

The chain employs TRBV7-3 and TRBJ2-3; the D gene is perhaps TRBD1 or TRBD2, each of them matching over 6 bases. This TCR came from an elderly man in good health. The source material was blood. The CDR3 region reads CASSSRGADTQYF. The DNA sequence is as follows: TGTGCCAGCAGCTCAAGGGGGGCAGATACGCAGTATTTT.